The 2 T cell receptor beta chains below all came from one sample that was sequenced in a study of T cell repertoires in cytomegalovirus infection. TCRdb recomputed calls from the reads with MiXCR, one row per CDR3 protein. The repertoire holds 680,000 or so distinct CDR3 sequences, with roughly a third as singletons. No cognate antigen is known for these TCRs. Source: cultured PBMCs, taken from culture after CMV antigen stimulation. All receptors come from a human donor in good health (CMV status not recorded). Some clones in this sample may be carry-over from other donors' samples.

The chain has TRBV29-1 and TRBJ1-1; D is unresolved. V was trimmed by 5 bases and J by 5 bases, leaving 21 bases between them. CDR3 length: 15 amino acids. The germline gives CDR1 SQVTM, CDR2 ANQGSEA. CDR3 amino acids: CSVSPVGDRNTEAFF. The CDR3 coding sequence is TGCAGCGTTTCCCCGGTCGGTGATCGGAATACTGAAGCTTTCTTT.

This clonotype was detected a few times. The chain carries TRBV6-1 and TRBJ2-1, with 10 bases aligning to TRBD2. This CDR3 comprises 17 residues. The germline gives CDR1 MNHNS, CDR2 SASEGT. After removal of 5 bases from V and 0 bases from J, the junction contained 7 bases not matched to a gene. CDR3 nucleotide sequence: TGTGCCAGCAGTTGGACTAGCGGCCTTAGCTCCTACAATGAGCAGTTCTTC. Translated, it gives CASSWTSGLSSYNEQFF.